Sequencing of this T cell receptor (beta chain) was carried out in a study of T-cell reconstitution after alpha-beta-depleted transplantation in children. Germline CDR1 is SGHRS and CDR2 is YFSETQ. The CDR3 length is 15 residues. The V segment lost 4 bases and the J segment 5 bases; nucleotides outside the gene matches: 8. During its preparation, the TCRbeta library received unique molecular identifiers. TCRdb independently ran MiXCR on the PCR reads; one entry per CDR3 protein. The sample consists of about 120,000 distinct CDR3 sequences, 10% of them appearing once. This clonotype originated in a human donor who donated a stem cell graft to a child with acute lymphoblastic leukemia. The sequencing here drew on PBMCs from the stem cell graft donor, taken from the stem cell graft. This sequence joins TRBV5-1 and TRBJ2-5; 10 positions match TRBD1. CDR3 DNA sequence: TGCGCCAGCAGCATGACAGGGGGCGCGGAGGAGACCCAGTACTTC. Its protein is CASSMTGGAEETQYF. The variable domain in full, completed from reference TRBV5-1 and TRBJ2-5, reads KAGVTQTPRYLIKTRGQQVTLSCSPISGHRSVSWYQQTPGQGLQFLFEYFSETQRNKGNFPGRFSGRQFSNSRSEMNVSTLELGDSALYLCASSMTGGAEETQYFGPGTRLLVL.